One sample yielded the 5 T cell receptor beta chains listed below, sequenced in a study of cytomegalovirus exposure and HLA in healthy donors (dated 2017 in TCRdb). Libraries came from the immunoSEQ multiplex PCR assay. A mixture of 60 forward primers for TCR Vbeta segments and 13 reverse primers for TCR Jbeta segments was used in the multiplex PCR. Not all clones reach the TCRdb copy of this immuneACCESS table, which keeps in-frame sequences only. Checked studies attribute under half of the gap to unresolved V genes and leave the rest unexplained. The sample table contains over 150,000 clones; only one count was recorded for approximately 77% of them. Clones ranked in the top ten supply about 1.3% of the sample. Source material: PBMCs. Receptors were obtained from a man aged 18-30 years in good health and CMV-seronegative.

The rearrangement joins TRBV5-4 to TRBJ2-5; 11 bases are a match to TRBD2. V lost 5 bases to trimming and J lost 5 bases; unmatched junction nucleotides: 14. Per germline, CDR1 SGHNT and CDR2 YYREEE (reference sequence). CDR3 size: 17 residues. This CDR3 is CASRGTGLAEGGETQYF. CDR3 coding DNA: TGTGCCAGCAGGGGCACGGGACTAGCGGAAGGGGGTGAGACCCAGTACTTC.

The rearrangement links TRBV6-5 to TRBJ1-3; unclear D gene. Germline CDR1 is MNHEY and CDR2 is SVGAGI. This CDR3 spans 14 amino acids. V dropped 2 bases and J dropped 0 bases, with 5 bases sitting between them. CDR3 in DNA: TGTGCCAGCAGTTACAGCCTCTCTGGAAACACCATATATTTT. Encoded protein: CASSYSLSGNTIYF.

The chain is built from TRBV9 and TRBJ1-6; 7 bases are shared with TRBD1. This CDR3 is 18 amino acids long. The V segment lost 0 bases and the J segment 9 bases; nucleotides outside the gene matches: 15. Per the germline V gene, CDR1 is SGDLS and CDR2 is YYNGEE. The CDR3 loop reads CASSVGEGAGQITSPLHF. In DNA, the CDR3 is TGTGCCAGCAGCGTAGGAGAAGGGGCGGGACAGATAACTTCACCCCTCCACTTT.

V usage is TRBV2 and J usage is TRBJ2-7; perhaps TRBD2 as D (6 bases). There are 15 residues in the CDR3. Trimming cost V 2 bases and J 6 bases, with 17 bases left between them. Germline values: CDR1 SNHLY, CDR2 FYNNEI. CDR3 nucleotide sequence: TGTGCCAGCAGTGAACCCCCACCGGGAGAGGCCGAGCAGTACTTC. Protein: CASSEPPPGEAEQYF. Together with reference TRBV2 and TRBJ2-7, the CDR3 gives the full variable domain: EPEVTQTPSHQVTQMGQEVILRCVPISNHLYFYWYRQILGQKVEFLVSFYNNEISEKSEIFDDQFSVERPDGSNFTLKIRSTKLEDSAMYFCASSEPPPGEAEQYFGPGTRLTVT.

Written as DNA, the CDR3 is TGCGCCAGCAGCTCCTTCCAGGGGGCCGGGGAGCTGTTTTTT. It encodes CASSSFQGAGELFF. The chain employs TRBV5-1 and TRBJ2-2; 7 nucleotides align to TRBD1. CDR3 size: 14 residues. V lost 3 bases to trimming and J lost 6 bases; unmatched junction nucleotides: 5. Germline CDR1 SGHRS, CDR2 YFSETQ.